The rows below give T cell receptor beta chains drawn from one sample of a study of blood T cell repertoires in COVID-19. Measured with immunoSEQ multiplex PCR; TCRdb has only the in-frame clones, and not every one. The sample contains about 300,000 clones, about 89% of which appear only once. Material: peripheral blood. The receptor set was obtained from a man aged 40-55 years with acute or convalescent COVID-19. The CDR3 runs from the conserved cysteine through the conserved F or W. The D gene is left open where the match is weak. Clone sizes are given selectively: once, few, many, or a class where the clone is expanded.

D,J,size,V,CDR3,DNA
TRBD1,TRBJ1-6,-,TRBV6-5,CASRRDRINSPLHF,TGTGCCAGCAGGAGGGACAGAATCAATTCACCCCTCCACTTT
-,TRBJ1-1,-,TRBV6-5,CASSSSEGRYTEAFF,TGTGCCAGCAGTTCCTCGGAGGGCAGGTACACTGAAGCTTTCTTT
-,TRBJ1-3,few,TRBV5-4,CASSSIPITNRAGNTIYF,TGTGCCAGCAGCTCAATCCCTATAACTAACAGGGCTGGAAACACCATATATTTT
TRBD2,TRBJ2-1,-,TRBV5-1,CASSLSLAGERYNEQFF,TGCGCCAGCAGCTTGTCTCTAGCGGGGGAGAGGTACAATGAGCAGTTCTTC
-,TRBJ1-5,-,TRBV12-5,CASVSEGGQPQHF,TGTGCTAGTGTTTCCGAGGGAGGTCAGCCCCAGCATTTT
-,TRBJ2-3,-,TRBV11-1,CASSTKGAGSTDTQYF,TGTGCCAGCAGCACGAAAGGCGCCGGGAGCACAGATACGCAGTATTTT
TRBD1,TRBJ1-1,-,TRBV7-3,CASSAKGATEAFF,TGTGCCAGCAGCGCCAAGGGGGCCACTGAAGCTTTCTTT
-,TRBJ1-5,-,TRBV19,CASSMKGADQPQHF,TGTGCCAGTAGTATGAAGGGAGCGGATCAGCCCCAGCATTTT
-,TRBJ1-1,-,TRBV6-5,CASSPKRQSGAFF,TGTGCCAGCAGTCCAAAACGACAGTCGGGAGCTTTCTTT
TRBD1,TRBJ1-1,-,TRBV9,CASSGSDRGAFF,TGTGCCAGCAGCGGATCGGACAGGGGTGCTTTCTTT
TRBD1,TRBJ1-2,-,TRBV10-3,CAISSSLTQGGGNYGYTF,TGTGCCATCAGCTCTTCCTTGACTCAGGGGGGCGGAAACTATGGCTACACCTTC
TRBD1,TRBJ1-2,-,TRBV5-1,CASSLEGASYGYTF,TGCGCCAGCAGCTTGGAGGGGGCAAGCTATGGCTACACCTTC
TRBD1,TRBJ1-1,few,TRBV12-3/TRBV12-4,CASRLQGATEAFF,TGTGCCAGCAGATTACAGGGGGCGACTGAAGCTTTCTTT
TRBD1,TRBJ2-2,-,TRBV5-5,CASSWGQGDAGELFF,TGTGCCAGCAGCTGGGGACAGGGGGATGCCGGGGAGCTGTTTTTT
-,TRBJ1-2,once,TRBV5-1,CASSGQGNYGYTF,TGCGCCAGCAGCGGCCAGGGTAACTATGGCTACACCTTC
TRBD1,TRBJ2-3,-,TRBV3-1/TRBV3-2,CASRGQGPLISTDTQYF,TGTGCCAGCAGAGGACAGGGCCCCCTGATTAGCACAGATACGCAGTATTTT
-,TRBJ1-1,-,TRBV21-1,CASSREEAFF,TGTGCCAGCAGCAGGGAGGAAGCTTTCTTT
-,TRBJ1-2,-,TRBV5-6,CASSQVLSAGQIYGYTF,TGTGCCAGCAGCCAGGTACTAAGCGCCGGACAGATCTATGGCTACACCTTC
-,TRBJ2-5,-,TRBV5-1,CASRSGQTEETQYF,TGCGCCAGCAGATCTGGACAGACCGAAGAGACCCAGTACTTC
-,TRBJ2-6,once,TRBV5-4,CASSLGGTGANVLTF,TGTGCCAGCAGCTTGGGAGGGACTGGGGCCAACGTCCTGACTTTC
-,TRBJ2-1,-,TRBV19,CASSIRGINKNEQFF,TGTGCCAGTAGTATAAGGGGGATAAATAAGAATGAGCAGTTCTTC
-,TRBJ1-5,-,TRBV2,CASAGDGLNQPQHF,TGTGCCAGCGCAGGGGATGGGCTCAATCAGCCCCAGCATTTT
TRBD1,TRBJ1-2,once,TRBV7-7,CANNPDRVGYGYTF,TGTGCCAACAATCCCGACAGGGTGGGTTATGGCTACACCTTC
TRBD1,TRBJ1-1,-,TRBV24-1,CATSAPTGWLARDTEAFF,TGTGCCACCAGTGCCCCGACAGGGTGGCTCGCCAGGGACACTGAAGCTTTCTTT